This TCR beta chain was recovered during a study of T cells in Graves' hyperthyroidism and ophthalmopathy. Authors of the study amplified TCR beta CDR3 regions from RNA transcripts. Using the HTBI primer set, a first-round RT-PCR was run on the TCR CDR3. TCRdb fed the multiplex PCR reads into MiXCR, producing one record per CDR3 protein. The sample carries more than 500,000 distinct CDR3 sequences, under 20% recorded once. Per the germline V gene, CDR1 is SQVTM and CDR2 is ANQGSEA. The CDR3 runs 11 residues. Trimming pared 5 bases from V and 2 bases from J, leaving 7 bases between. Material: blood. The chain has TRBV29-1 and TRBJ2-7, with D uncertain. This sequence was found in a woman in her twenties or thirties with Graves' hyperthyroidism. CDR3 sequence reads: CSVKGTYEQYF. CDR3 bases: TGCAGCGTTAAGGGAACCTACGAGCAGTACTTC.